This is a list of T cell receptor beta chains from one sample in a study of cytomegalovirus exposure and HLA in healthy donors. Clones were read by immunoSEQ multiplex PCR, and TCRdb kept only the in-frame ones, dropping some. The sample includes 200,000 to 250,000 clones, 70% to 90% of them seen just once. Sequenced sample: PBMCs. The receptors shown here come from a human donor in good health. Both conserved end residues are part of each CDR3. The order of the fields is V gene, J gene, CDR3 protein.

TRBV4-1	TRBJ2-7	CASSQDLSATYEQYF
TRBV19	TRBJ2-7	CASSLLGEGNYEQYF
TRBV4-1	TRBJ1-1	CASSHYLIGRNTEAFF
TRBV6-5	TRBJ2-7	CASSSRISGRGYEQYF
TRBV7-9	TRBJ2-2	CSSSLGLTGELFF
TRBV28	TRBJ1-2	CASSFKFKGDRGGYTF
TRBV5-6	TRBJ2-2	CASSLGPRGTGELFF
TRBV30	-	CACIWPGVTYEQYF
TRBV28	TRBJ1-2	CASSSAGTGEHGYTF
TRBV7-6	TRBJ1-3	CASSLEYLGSSGNTIYF
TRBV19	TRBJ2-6	CASILGGSGANVLTF
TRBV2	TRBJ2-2	CASSAASGRHTGELFF
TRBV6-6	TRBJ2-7	CASSLIGGSLDEQYF
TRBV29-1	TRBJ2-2	CSVASLTSGYTGELFF
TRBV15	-	CATSRGGGVPYEQYF
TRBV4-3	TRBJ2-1	CASSQDGLALYNEQFF
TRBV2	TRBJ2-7	CASSPGTGWVYEQYF
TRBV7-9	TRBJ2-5	CASSLRAGKETQYF
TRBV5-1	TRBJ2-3	CASSLLTSGRKGDTQYF
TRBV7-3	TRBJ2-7	CASSTGVSYEQYF
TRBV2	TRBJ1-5	CASSEGYRGLVDQPQHF
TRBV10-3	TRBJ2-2	CANTGTSGGELFF
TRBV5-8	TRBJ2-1	CASSLKSLVSYNEQFF
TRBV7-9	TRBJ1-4	CASDSTNEKLFF